This T cell receptor beta chain stems from a study of control samples from healthy donors and cancer patients (dated by TCRdb to the early 2020s). As for this clone: Its specific antigen is unknown. No base quality values were provided; no much bigger clone lies one nucleotide off.

The receptor library was made with the immunoSEQ multiplex PCR assay. In its TCRdb copy, this immuneACCESS table keeps in-frame sequences only and misses some clones. Where compared with another copy, unresolved V genes explain less than half of these, and the others have no known cause. The sample table contains 75,000 to 95,000 clones; only one count was recorded for 70% to 90% of them. About 10% of the sample lies in the top ten. Spanning cysteine to phenylalanine, the CDR3 consists of 16 amino acids. Only the CDR3 DNA stays, 48 bases, in frame from base 1. The germline V gene provides CDR1 SGHTA and CDR2 FQGNSA. The junction shows trimming of 1 base on V and 1 base on J, plus 11 bases between the germline ends.

The receptor was isolated from a woman aged 50 to 65 with colorectal cancer. The rearrangement combines TRBV7-2 with TRBJ2-1; D gene: possibly TRBD1, on 6 matching bases. Input material: PBMCs. The sequenced DNA: TGTGCCAGCAGCTTAGATCAGGGGAGTTCCTACAATGAGCAGTTCTTC. It is translated as CASSLDQGSSYNEQFF. Beyond the CDR3, the reference TRBV7-2 and TRBJ2-1 genes provide the residues; the full variable domain reads: GAGVSQSPSNKVTEKGKDVELRCDPISGHTALYWYRQSLGQGLEFLIYFQGNSAPDKSGLPSDRFSAERTGGSVSTLTIQRTQQEDSAVYLCASSLDQGSSYNEQFFGPGTRLTVL.